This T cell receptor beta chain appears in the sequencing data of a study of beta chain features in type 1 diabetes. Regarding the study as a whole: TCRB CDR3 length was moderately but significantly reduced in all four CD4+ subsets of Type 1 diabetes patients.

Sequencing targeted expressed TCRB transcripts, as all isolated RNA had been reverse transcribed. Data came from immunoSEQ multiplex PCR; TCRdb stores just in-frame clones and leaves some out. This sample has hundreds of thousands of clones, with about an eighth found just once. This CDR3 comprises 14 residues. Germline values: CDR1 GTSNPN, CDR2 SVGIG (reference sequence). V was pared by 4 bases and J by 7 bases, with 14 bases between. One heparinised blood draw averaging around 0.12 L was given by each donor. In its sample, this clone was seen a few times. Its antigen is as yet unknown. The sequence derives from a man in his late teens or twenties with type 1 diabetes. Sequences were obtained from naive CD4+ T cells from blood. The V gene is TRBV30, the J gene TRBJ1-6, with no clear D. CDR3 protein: CAWIPHSYNSPLHF. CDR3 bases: TGTGCCTGGATACCCCACAGCTACAATTCACCCCTCCACTTT.